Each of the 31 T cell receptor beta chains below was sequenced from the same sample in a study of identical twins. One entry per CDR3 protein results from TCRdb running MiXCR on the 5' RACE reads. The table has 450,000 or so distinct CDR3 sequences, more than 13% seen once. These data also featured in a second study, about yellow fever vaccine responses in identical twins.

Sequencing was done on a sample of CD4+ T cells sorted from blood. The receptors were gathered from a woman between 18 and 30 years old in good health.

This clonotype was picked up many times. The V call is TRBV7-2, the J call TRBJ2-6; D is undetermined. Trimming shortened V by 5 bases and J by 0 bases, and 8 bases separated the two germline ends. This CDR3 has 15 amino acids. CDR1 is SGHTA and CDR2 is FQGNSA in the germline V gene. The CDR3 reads CASSLDLSGANVLTF. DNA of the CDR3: TGTGCCAGCAGCCTCGATCTCTCTGGGGCCAACGTCCTGACTTTC.

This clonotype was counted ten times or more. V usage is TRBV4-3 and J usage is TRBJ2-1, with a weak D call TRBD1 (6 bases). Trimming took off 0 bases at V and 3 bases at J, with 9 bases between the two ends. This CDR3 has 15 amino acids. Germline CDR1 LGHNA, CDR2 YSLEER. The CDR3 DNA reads TGCGCCAGCAGCCAAGACCGGACAGACTACAATGAGCAGTTCTTC. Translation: CASSQDRTDYNEQFF.

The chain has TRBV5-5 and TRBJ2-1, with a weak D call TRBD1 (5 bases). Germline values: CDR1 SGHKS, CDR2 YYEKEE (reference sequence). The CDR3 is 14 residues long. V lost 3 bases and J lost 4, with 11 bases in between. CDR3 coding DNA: TGTGCCAGCAGCTGGGGCGCCGGGTACAATGAGCAGTTCTTC. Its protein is CASSWGAGYNEQFF.

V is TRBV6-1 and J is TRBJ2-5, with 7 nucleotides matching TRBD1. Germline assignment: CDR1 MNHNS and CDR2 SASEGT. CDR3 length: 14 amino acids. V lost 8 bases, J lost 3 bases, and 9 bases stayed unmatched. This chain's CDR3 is CASCMGQKKETQYF. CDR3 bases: TGTGCCAGCTGTATGGGACAGAAAAAAGAGACCCAGTACTTC.

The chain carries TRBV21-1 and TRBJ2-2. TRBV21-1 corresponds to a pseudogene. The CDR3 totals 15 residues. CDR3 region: CASSKGAANTGELFF. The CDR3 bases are TGTGCCAGCAGCAAAGGAGCAGCGAACACCGGGGAGCTGTTTTTT.

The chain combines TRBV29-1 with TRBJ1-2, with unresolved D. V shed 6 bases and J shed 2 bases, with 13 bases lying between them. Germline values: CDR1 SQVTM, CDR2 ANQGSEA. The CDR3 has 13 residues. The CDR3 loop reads CSVRRRVNYGYTF. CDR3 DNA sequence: TGCAGCGTCCGCCGGCGGGTAAACTATGGCTACACCTTC.

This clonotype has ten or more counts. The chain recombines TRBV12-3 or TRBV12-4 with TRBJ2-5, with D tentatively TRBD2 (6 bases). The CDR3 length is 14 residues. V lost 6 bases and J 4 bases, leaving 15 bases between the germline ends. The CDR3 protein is CASSWRARAETQYF. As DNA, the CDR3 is TGTGCCAGCAGCTGGAGGGCCAGGGCAGAGACCCAGTACTTC.

This CDR3 reads CASSSGWAWGLMYNEQFF. The CDR3 nucleotides read TGTGCCAGCAGCTCCGGGTGGGCCTGGGGCCTAATGTACAATGAGCAGTTCTTC. V usage is TRBV5-6 and J usage is TRBJ2-1; perhaps TRBD1 as D (5 bases). V was cut by 3 bases and J by 4 bases, with 23 bases left in between. This CDR3 comprises 18 residues. Germline assignment: CDR1 SGHDT and CDR2 YYEEEE.

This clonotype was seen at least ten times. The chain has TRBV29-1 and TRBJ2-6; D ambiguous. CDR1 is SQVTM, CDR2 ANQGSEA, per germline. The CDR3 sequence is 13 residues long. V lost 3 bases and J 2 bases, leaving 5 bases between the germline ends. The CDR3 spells CSVDFPGANVLTF. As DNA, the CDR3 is TGCAGCGTTGACTTCCCTGGGGCCAACGTCCTGACTTTC.

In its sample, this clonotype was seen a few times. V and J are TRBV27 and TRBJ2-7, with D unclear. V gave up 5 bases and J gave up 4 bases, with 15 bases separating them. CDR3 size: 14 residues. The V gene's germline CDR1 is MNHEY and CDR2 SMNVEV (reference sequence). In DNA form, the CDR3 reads TGTGCCAGCAGTCTCCTCCCCCTAGGGTACGAGCAGTACTTC. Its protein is CASSLLPLGYEQYF.

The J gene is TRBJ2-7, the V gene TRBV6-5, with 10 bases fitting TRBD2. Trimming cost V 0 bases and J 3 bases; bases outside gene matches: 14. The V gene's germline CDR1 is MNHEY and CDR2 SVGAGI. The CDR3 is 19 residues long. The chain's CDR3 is CASSYSGVAGGVFSYEQYF. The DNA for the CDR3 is TGTGCCAGCAGTTACTCCGGGGTAGCGGGAGGAGTCTTTAGCTACGAGCAGTACTTC.

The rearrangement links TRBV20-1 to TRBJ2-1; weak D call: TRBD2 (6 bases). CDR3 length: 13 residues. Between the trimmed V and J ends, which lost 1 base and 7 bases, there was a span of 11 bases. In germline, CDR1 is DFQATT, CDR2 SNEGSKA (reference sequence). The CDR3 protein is CSARVIGRNEQFF. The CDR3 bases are TGCAGTGCTAGAGTGATAGGGAGGAATGAGCAGTTCTTC.

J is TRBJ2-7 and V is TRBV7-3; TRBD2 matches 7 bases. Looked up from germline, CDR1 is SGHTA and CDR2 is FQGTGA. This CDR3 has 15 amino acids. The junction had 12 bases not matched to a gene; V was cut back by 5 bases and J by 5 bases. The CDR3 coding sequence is TGTGCCAGCAGCACAAGCCCCCGGGGGGTCAACGAGCAGTACTTC. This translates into CASSTSPRGVNEQYF.

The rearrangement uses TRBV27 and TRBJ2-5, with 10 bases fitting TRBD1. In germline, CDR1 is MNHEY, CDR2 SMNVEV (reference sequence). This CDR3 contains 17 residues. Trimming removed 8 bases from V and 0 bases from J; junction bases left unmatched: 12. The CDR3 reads CASGTGVRTLYQETQYF. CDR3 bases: TGTGCCAGCGGGACAGGGGTCCGTACCTTGTACCAAGAGACCCAGTACTTC.

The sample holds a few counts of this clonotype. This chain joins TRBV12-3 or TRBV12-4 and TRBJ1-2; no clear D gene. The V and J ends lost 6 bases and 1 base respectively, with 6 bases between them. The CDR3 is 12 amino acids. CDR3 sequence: CASSQSNYGYTF. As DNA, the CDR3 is TGTGCCAGCAGCCAGAGTAACTATGGCTACACCTTC.

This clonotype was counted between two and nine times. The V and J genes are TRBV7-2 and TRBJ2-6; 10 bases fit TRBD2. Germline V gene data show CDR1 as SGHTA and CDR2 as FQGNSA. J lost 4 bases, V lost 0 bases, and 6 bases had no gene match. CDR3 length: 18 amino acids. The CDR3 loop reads CASSLAGTSVSGANVLTF. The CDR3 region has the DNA TGTGCCAGCAGCTTAGCCGGGACTAGCGTTTCCGGGGCCAACGTCCTGACTTTC.

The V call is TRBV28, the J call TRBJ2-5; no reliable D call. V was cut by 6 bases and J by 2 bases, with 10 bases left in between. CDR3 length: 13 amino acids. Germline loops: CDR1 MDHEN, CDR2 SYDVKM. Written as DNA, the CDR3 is TGTGCCAGCAGACCAGAAGTACAAGAGACCCAGTACTTC. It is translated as CASRPEVQETQYF. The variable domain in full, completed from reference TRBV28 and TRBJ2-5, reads DVKVTQSSRYLVKRTGEKVFLECVQDMDHENMFWYRQDPGLGLRLIYFSYDVKMKEKGDIPEGYSVSREKKERFSLILESASTNQTSMYLCASRPEVQETQYFGPGTRLLVL.

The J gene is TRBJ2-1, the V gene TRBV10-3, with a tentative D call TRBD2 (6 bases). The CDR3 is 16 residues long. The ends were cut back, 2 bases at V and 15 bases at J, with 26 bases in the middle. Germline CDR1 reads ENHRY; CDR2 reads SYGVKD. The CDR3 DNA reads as TGTGCCATCAGTGAGGGCTCGGGGGAGCGGCCCAAAGGTCCGTTCTTC. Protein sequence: CAISEGSGERPKGPFF.

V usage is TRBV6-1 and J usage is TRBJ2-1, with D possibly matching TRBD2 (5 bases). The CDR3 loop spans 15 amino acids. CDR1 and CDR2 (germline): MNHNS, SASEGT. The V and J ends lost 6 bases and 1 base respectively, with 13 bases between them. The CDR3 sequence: CASSRVKRSYNEQFF. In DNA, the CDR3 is TGTGCCAGCAGCCGGGTTAAGCGGTCCTACAATGAGCAGTTCTTC.

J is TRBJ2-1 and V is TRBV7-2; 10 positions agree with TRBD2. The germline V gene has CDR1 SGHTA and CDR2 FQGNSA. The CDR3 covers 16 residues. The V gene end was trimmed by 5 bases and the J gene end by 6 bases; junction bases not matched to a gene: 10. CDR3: CASSPGVAGGLNEQFF. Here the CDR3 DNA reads TGTGCCAGCAGCCCCGGGGTAGCGGGAGGACTCAATGAGCAGTTCTTC.

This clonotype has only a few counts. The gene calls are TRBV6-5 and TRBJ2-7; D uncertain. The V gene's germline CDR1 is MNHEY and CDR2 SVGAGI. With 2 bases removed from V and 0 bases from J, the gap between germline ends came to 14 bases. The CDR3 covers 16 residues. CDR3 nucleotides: TGTGCCAGCAGTTACGGTCCGAGTGCGAGCTCCTACGAGCAGTACTTC. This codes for CASSYGPSASSYEQYF.

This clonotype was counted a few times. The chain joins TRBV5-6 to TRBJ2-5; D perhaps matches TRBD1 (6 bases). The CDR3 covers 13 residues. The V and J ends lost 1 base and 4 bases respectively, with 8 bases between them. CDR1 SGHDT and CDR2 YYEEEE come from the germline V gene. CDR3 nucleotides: TGTGCCAGCAGCTTGCCGGACAGAGAGACCCAGTACTTC. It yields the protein CASSLPDRETQYF. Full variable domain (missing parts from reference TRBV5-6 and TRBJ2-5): DAGVTQSPTHLIKTRGQQVTLRCSPKSGHDTVSWYQQALGQGPQFIFQYYEEEERQRGNFPDRFSGHQFPNYSSELNVNALLLGDSALYLCASSLPDRETQYFGPGTRLLVL.

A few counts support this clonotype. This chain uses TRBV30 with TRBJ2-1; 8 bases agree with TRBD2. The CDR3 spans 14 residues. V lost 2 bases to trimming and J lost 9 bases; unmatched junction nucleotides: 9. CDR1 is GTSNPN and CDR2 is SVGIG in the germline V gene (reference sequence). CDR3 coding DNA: TGTGCCTGGAGTTGGGGACTAGGAACCCCTGAGCAGTTCTTC. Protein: CAWSWGLGTPEQFF.

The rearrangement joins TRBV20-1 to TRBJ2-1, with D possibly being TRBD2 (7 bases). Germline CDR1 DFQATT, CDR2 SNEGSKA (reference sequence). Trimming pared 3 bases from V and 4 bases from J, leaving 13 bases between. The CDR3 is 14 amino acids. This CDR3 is CSASKGGAYNEQFF. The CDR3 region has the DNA TGCAGTGCTAGCAAGGGGGGGGCGTACAATGAGCAGTTCTTC.

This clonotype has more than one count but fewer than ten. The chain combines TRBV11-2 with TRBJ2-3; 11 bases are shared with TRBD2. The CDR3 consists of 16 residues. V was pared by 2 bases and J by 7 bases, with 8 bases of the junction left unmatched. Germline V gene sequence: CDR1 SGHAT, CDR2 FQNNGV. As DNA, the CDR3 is TGTGCCAGCAGCTTATTTACTAGCGGGGGTAAAAATACGCAGTATTTT. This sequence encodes CASSLFTSGGKNTQYF.

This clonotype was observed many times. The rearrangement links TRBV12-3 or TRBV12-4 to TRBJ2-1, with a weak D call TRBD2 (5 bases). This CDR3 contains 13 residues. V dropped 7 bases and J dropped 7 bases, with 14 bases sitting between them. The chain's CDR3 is CASKNVPGNEQFF. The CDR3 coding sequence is TGTGCCAGCAAAAATGTCCCGGGAAATGAGCAGTTCTTC.

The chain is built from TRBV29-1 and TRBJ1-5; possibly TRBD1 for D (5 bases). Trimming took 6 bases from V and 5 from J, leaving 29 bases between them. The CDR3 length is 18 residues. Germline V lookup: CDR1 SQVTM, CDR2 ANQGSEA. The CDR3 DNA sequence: TGCAGCGTCTGGGGAGTCCCGGGGACGACCATCAGGGATCAGCCCCAGCATTTT. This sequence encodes CSVWGVPGTTIRDQPQHF.

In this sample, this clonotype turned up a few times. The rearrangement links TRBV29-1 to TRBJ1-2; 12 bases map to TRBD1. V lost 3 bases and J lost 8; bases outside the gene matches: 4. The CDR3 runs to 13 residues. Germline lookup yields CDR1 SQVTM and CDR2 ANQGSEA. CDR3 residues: CSVEGQGAGGYTF. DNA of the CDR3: TGCAGCGTTGAGGGACAGGGGGCTGGGGGCTACACCTTC. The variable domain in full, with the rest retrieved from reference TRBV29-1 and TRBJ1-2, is SAVISQKPSRDICQRGTSLTIQCQVDSQVTMMFWYRQQPGQSLTLIATANQGSEATYESGFVIDKFPISRPNLTFSTLTVSNMSPEDSSIYLCSVEGQGAGGYTFGSGTRLTVV.

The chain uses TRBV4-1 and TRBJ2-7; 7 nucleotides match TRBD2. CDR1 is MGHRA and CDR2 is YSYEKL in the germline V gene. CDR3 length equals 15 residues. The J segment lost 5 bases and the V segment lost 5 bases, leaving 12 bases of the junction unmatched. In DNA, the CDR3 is TGCGCCAGCAGCTCCGGTGGTAGGGGAGGGGACGAGCAGTACTTC. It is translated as CASSSGGRGGDEQYF.

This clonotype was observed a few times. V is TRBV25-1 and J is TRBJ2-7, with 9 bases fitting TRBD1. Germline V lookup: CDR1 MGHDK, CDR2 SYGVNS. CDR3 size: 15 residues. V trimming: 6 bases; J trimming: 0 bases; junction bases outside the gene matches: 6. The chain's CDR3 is CASSHRDRDSYEQYF. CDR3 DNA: TGTGCCAGCAGCCACCGGGACAGGGACTCCTACGAGCAGTACTTC.

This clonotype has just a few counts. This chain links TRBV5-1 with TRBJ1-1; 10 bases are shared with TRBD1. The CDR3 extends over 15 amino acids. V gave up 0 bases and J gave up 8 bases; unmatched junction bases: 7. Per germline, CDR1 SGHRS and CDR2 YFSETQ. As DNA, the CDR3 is TGCGCCAGCAGCTTGGCCGGGACAGGGGTAGAGGAAGCTTTCTTT. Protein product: CASSLAGTGVEEAFF.